This T cell receptor beta chain originates from a study of T cells after yellow fever vaccination. In TCRdb, the 5' RACE reads were re-called with MiXCR into one record per CDR3 protein. The data hold more than 65,000 distinct CDR3 sequences, with about an eighth observed a single time. Only a few counts were recorded for this clonotype. This CDR3 contains 15 residues. V lost 5 bases and J lost 6; bases outside the gene matches: 10. The sample here was CD8+ T cells not binding an NS4B(214-222) dextramer, sorted from PBMCs, taken about 21 days after the first yellow fever vaccination. This sequence was found in a man in his late teens or twenties who received the YFV17D yellow fever vaccine. V usage is TRBV12-3 or TRBV12-4 and J usage is TRBJ2-3; 8 positions match TRBD2. CDR3 nucleotide sequence: TGTGCCAGCAGTCTGTCGGGCGGGGGGCCCGATACGCAGTATTTT. Protein sequence: CASSLSGGGPDTQYF.